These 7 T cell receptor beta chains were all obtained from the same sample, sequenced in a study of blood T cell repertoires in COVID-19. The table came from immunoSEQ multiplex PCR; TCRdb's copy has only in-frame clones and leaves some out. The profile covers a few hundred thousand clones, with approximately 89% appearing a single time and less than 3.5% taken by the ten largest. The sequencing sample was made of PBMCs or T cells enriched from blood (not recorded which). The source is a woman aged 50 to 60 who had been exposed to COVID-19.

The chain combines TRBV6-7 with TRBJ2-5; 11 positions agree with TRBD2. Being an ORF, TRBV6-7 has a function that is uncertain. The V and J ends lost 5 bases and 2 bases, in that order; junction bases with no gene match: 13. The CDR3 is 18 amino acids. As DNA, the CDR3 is TGTGCCAGCAGTACCTCCGGGACTAGCGGTTTCGATCAAGAGACCCAGTACTTC. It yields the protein CASSTSGTSGFDQETQYF.

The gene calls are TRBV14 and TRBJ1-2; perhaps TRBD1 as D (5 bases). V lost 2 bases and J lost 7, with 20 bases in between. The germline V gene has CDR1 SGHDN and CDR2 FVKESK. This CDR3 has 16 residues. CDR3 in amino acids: CASSQKGGVGSSGYTF. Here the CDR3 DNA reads TGTGCCAGCAGCCAAAAGGGAGGGGTCGGTTCCAGTGGCTACACCTTC.

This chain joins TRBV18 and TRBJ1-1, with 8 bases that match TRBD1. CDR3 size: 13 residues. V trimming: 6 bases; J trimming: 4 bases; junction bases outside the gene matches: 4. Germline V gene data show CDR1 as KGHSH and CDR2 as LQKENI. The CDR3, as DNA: TGTGCCAGCTCCTACGGACAGGGCACTGAAGCTTTCTTT. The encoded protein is CASSYGQGTEAFF.

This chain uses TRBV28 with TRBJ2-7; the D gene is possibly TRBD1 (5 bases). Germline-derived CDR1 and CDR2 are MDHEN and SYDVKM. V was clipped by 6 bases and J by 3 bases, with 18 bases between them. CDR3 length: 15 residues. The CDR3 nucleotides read TGTGCCAGCAGGGTCCTCGGGCAGGGCGGCTACGAGCAGTACTTC. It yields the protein CASRVLGQGGYEQYF.

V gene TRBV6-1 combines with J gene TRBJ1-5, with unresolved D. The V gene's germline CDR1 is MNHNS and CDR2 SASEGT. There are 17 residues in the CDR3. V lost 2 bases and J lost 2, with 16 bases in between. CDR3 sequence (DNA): TGTGCCAGCAGTGAATCCCCTGCGGGAGCCGGCAATCAGCCCCAGCATTTT. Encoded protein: CASSESPAGAGNQPQHF.

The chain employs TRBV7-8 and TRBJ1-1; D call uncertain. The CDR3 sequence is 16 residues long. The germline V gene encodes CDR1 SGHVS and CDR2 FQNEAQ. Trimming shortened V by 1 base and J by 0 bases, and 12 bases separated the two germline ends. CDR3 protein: CASSLVHQAMNTEAFF. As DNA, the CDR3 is TGTGCCAGCAGCTTAGTTCATCAGGCCATGAACACTGAAGCTTTCTTT. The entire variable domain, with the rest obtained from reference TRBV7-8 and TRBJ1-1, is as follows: GAGVSQSPRYKVAKRGQDVALRCDPISGHVSLFWYQQALGQGPEFLTYFQNEAQLDKSGLPSDRFFAERPEGSVSTLKIQRTQQEDSAVYLCASSLVHQAMNTEAFFGQGTRLTVV.

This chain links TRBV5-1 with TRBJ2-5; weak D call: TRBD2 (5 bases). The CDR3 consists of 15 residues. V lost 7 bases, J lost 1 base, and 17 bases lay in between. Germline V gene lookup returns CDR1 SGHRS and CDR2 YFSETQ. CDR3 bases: TGCGCCAGCCGGAAATTTTCGGGAACCCAAGAGACCCAGTACTTC. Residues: CASRKFSGTQETQYF.